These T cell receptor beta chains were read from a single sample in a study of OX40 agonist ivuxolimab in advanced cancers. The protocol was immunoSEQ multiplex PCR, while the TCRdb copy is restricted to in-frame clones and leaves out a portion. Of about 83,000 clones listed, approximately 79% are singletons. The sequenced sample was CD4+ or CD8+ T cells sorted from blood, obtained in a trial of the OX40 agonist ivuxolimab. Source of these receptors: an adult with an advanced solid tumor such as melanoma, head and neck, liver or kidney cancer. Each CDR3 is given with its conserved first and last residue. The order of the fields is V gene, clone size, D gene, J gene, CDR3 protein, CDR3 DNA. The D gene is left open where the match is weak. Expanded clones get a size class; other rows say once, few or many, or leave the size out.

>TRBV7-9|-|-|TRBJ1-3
CASSLSGSSGNTIYF
TGTGCCAGCAGCTTAAGCGGGAGCTCTGGAAACACCATATATTTT
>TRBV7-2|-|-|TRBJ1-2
CASSSETNYGYTF
TGTGCCAGCAGCTCGGAGACTAACTATGGCTACACCTTC
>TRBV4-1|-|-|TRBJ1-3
CASSPSPSGQAGNTIYF
TGCGCCAGCAGCCCAAGCCCCTCTGGCCAGGCGGGGAACACCATATATTTT
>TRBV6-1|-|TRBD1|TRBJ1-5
CASNPQTGVNQPQHF
TGTGCCAGCAACCCGCAGACAGGGGTCAATCAGCCCCAGCATTTT
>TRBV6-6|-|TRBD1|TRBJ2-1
CAGSTDRGLHEQFF
TGTGCCGGCAGCACGGACAGGGGGCTCCATGAGCAGTTCTTC
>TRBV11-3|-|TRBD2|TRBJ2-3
CASSYSGGGTDTQYF
TGTGCCAGCAGCTATAGCGGGGGTGGCACAGATACGCAGTATTTT
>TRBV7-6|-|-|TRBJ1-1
CASSREGNTEAFF
TGTGCCAGCAGCAGGGAAGGGAACACTGAAGCTTTCTTT
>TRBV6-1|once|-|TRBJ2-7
CASMGHLSSYEQYF
TGTGCCAGCATGGGACATCTGAGCTCCTACGAGCAGTACTTC
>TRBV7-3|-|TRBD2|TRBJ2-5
CASSFFGEGETQYF
TGTGCCAGCAGCTTTTTTGGGGAGGGGGAGACCCAGTACTTC
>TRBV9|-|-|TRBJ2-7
CASSAGGDPFYEQYF
TGTGCCAGCAGCGCCGGTGGGGACCCCTTCTACGAGCAGTACTTC
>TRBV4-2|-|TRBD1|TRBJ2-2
CASSEDRGRANTGELFF
TGTGCCAGCAGCGAGGACAGGGGGCGCGCAAACACCGGGGAGCTGTTTTTT
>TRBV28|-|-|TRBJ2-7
CASSLTGVLGREQYF
TGTGCCAGCAGTTTGACGGGGGTTCTTGGCCGGGAGCAGTACTTC
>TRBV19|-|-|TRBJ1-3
CASSWAGGNTIYF
TGTGCCAGTAGTTGGGCTGGCGGAAACACCATATATTTT
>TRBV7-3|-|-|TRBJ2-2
CASSYVPGELFF
TGTGCCAGCAGCTACGTACCCGGGGAGCTGTTTTTT
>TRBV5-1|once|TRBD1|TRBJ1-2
CASSLGLRTGRGYGYTF
TGCGCCAGCAGCTTGGGGCTAAGGACAGGGAGGGGCTATGGCTACACCTTC
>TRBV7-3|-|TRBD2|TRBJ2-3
CASSLGGGATDTQYF
TGTGCCAGCAGCTTAGGCGGGGGGGCGACAGATACGCAGTATTTT
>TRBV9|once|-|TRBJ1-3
CASSVEGGRSSGNTIYF
TGTGCCAGCAGCGTAGAGGGCGGTAGATCCTCTGGAAACACCATATATTTT
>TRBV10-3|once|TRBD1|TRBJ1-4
CAISESRGPNEKLFF
TGTGCCATCAGTGAGTCGAGGGGGCCGAATGAAAAACTGTTTTTT
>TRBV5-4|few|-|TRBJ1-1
CASSLRSSEAFF
TGTGCCAGCAGCTTGAGGTCATCTGAAGCTTTCTTT
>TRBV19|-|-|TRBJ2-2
CASSFIPNTGELFF
TGTGCCAGTAGTTTCATCCCGAACACCGGGGAGCTGTTTTTT
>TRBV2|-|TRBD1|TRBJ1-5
CASSEENRGSNQPQHF
TGTGCCAGCAGTGAAGAGAACAGGGGTAGCAATCAGCCCCAGCATTTT
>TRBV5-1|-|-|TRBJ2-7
CASRIRTSTYEQYF
TGCGCCAGCAGAATAAGGACCTCTACCTACGAGCAGTACTTC
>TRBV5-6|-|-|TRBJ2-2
CASSLEATTGELFF
TGTGCCAGCAGCTTGGAAGCAACCACCGGGGAGCTGTTTTTT
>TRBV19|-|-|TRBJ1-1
CASSIGDGYTEAFF
TGTGCCAGTAGTATAGGGGACGGATACACTGAAGCTTTCTTT
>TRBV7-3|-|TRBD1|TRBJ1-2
CASSLMGQGHGYTF
TGTGCCAGCAGCTTAATGGGACAGGGGCATGGCTACACCTTC
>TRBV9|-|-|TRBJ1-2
CASSVGGGPRGYGYTF
TGTGCCAGCAGCGTAGGTGGAGGGCCGAGGGGGTATGGCTACACCTTC
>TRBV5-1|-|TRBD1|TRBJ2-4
CASSLGTGLGGENIQYF
TGCGCCAGCAGCTTGGGGACAGGGCTGGGTGGAGAAAACATTCAGTACTTC
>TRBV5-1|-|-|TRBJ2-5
CASSTRTEETQYF
TGCGCCAGCAGCACCCGGACGGAAGAGACCCAGTACTTC
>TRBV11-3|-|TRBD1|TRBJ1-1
CASSPRGRQDGEAFF
TGTGCCAGCAGCCCTAGGGGGCGCCAAGACGGTGAAGCTTTCTTT
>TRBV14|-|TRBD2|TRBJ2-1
CASSQSRGVGEQFF
TGTGCCAGCAGCCAATCTCGGGGGGTGGGCGAGCAGTTCTTC
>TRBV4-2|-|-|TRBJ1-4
CASSQEPPGLLTNEKLFF
TGTGCCAGCAGCCAAGAGCCGCCAGGGTTGCTCACTAATGAAAAACTGTTTTTT
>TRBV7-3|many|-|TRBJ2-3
CASSLDRSDTQYF
TGTGCCAGCAGCTTAGACAGGTCAGATACGCAGTATTTT
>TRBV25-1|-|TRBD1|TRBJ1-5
CASSESTGASNQPQHF
TGTGCCAGCAGTGAATCGACAGGGGCCAGCAATCAGCCCCAGCATTTT
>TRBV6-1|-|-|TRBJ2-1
CATGGVAYNEQFF
TGTGCCACAGGGGGGGTGGCCTACAATGAGCAGTTCTTC
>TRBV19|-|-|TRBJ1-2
CASSIGRLYGYTF
TGTGCCAGTAGTATTGGGCGGTTATATGGCTACACCTTC
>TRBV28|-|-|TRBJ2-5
CASSQGQETQYF
TGTGCCAGCAGCCAGGGACAAGAGACCCAGTACTTC
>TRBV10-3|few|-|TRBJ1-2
CAINSHLGYGYTF
TGTGCCATCAATAGCCACCTGGGCTATGGCTACACCTTC
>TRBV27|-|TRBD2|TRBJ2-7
CASSLETSGVLIYEQYF
TGTGCCAGCAGTTTGGAGACTAGCGGGGTCCTCATCTACGAGCAGTACTTC
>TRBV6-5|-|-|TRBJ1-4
CASRGTRNEKLFF
TGTGCCAGCAGGGGGACAAGAAATGAAAAACTGTTTTTT
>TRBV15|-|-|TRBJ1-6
CATSRDRVDSPLHF
TGTGCCACCAGCAGAGATCGAGTGGATTCACCCCTCCACTTT
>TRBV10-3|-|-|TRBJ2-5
CAISEFRQGETQYF
TGTGCCATCAGTGAGTTTCGGCAGGGAGAGACCCAGTACTTC
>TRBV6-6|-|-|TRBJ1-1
CASSPGWGPNTEAFF
TGTGCCAGCAGTCCCGGGTGGGGCCCGAACACTGAAGCTTTCTTT
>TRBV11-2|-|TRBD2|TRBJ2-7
CASSPERGAFYEQYF
TGTGCCAGCAGCCCCGAGCGGGGGGCTTTCTACGAGCAGTACTTC
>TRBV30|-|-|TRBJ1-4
CAWGIDRPGEKLFF
TGTGCCTGGGGGATCGACAGGCCGGGCGAAAAACTGTTTTTT
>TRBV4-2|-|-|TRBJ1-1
CASSQGEWLNTEAFF
TGTGCCAGCAGCCAAGGTGAGTGGTTGAACACTGAAGCTTTCTTT